The 16 T cell receptor beta chains below all came from one sample that was sequenced in a study of patients and donors after allogeneic stem cell transplantation. TCRdb reanalysed the RT-PCR reads using MiXCR and keeps one entry per CDR3 protein. The table records about 100,000 distinct CDR3 sequences, approximately 40% of them present only once. The sample taken for sequencing was blood, either unsorted or a sorted T cell fraction (not recorded which). The receptors were sampled from a human donor who was either an allogeneic HSCT recipient or a stem cell or donor lymphocyte infusion donor (not recorded which). It is not recorded whose cells these are; they may come from a transplant donor.

This clonotype was counted a few times. This rearrangement joins TRBV7-2 to TRBJ2-1; maybe TRBD1 (5 bases). The length of the CDR3 is 14 residues. V was trimmed by 5 bases and J by 3 bases, leaving 11 bases between them. Germline V gives CDR1 SGHTA, CDR2 FQGNSA. The CDR3 DNA sequence: TGTGCCAGCAGCCCCCGACAGCTCTACAATGAGCAGTTCTTC. It encodes CASSPRQLYNEQFF.

The chain joins TRBV7-9 to TRBJ1-1, with D unclear. Germline CDR1 SEHNR, CDR2 FQNEAQ (reference sequence). V was trimmed by 1 base and J by 5 bases, leaving 17 bases between them. This CDR3 has 16 residues. The CDR3 protein is CASSLVGGSGVTEAFF. The CDR3 DNA follows: TGTGCCAGCAGCTTAGTCGGCGGTTCTGGGGTTACTGAAGCTTTCTTT.

This clonotype was observed a single time. This rearrangement joins TRBV7-8 to TRBJ1-1; D possibly corresponds to TRBD1 (5 bases). Germline V lookup: CDR1 SGHVS, CDR2 FQNEAQ. Deletions cut 5 bases from V and 11 bases from J, with 18 bases between. This CDR3 is built from 13 residues. CDR3 amino acids: CASSTRDPRGAFF. The CDR3 bases are TGTGCCAGCAGCACCCGGGACCCGAGAGGGGCTTTCTTT.

This chain joins TRBV20-1 and TRBJ1-5, with a weak D call TRBD1 (5 bases). CDR3 length equals 15 residues. Between the trimmed V and J ends, which lost 3 bases and 2 bases, there was a span of 14 bases. CDR1 and CDR2 from the germline V gene are DFQATT and SNEGSKA (reference sequence). The CDR3: CSARKFRGGNQPQHF. The CDR3 DNA is TGCAGTGCTAGGAAATTTAGGGGTGGCAATCAGCCCCAGCATTTT.

The rearrangement uses TRBV7-2 and TRBJ2-1; D is uncertain. Trimming removed 5 bases at V and 8 bases at J, with 13 bases between. CDR1 is SGHTA, CDR2 FQGNSA, per germline. CDR3 size: 13 residues. The CDR3 DNA reads TGTGCCAGCAGCCCAAACGGACGGTATGAGCAGTTCTTC. Protein sequence: CASSPNGRYEQFF.

This clonotype showed up just a few times. The rearrangement links TRBV27 to TRBJ2-3; D is undetermined. V lost 5 bases and J lost 2, with 8 bases in between. Looked up from germline, CDR1 is MNHEY and CDR2 is SMNVEV (reference sequence). The CDR3 length is 13 residues. The CDR3 is CASSTLNTDTQYF. The DNA of the CDR3 is TGTGCCAGCAGTACCCTTAACACAGATACGCAGTATTTT.

This clonotype came up a few times. The chain uses TRBV19 and TRBJ1-5, with TRBD1 matching over 10 bases. J was trimmed by 6 bases and V by 8 bases; bases with no gene match: 4. CDR3 length: 13 amino acids. Germline assignment: CDR1 LNHDA and CDR2 SQIVND (reference sequence). The CDR3 nucleotides read TGTGCCAGTGGGACAGGGGTATTTCAGCCCCAGCATTTT. Protein product: CASGTGVFQPQHF.

This clonotype was found a few times. The gene calls are TRBV5-5 and TRBJ1-1; D not certain. Germline V CDR1 and CDR2: SGHKS, YYEKEE (reference sequence). The CDR3 consists of 14 residues. With 1 base removed from V and 1 base from J, the gap between germline ends came to 8 bases. The CDR3 sequence: CASSLNGWNTEAFF. CDR3 DNA: TGTGCCAGCAGCTTGAACGGGTGGAACACTGAAGCTTTCTTT.

The chain uses TRBV7-9 and TRBJ1-3; D is unresolved. Trimming took off 5 bases at V and 0 bases at J, with 11 bases between the two ends. The CDR3 extends over 15 amino acids. Germline V lookup: CDR1 SEHNR, CDR2 FQNEAQ (reference sequence). CDR3 bases: TGTGCCAGCAGCCCCCGGGGTCCCTCTGGAAACACCATATATTTT. This sequence encodes CASSPRGPSGNTIYF.

The chain recombines TRBV30 with TRBJ2-5; D is undetermined. Germline V gene data show CDR1 as GTSNPN and CDR2 as SVGIG (reference sequence). The ends were cut back, 2 bases at V and 4 bases at J, with 2 bases in the middle. CDR3 length: 10 amino acids. This CDR3 reads CAWSRETQYF. DNA for the CDR3: TGTGCCTGGAGTAGAGAGACCCAGTACTTC.

The V gene is TRBV12-5, the J gene TRBJ2-1, with 13 bases fitting TRBD2. The CDR3 contains 16 residues. Germline lookup yields CDR1 LGHNT and CDR2 FRNRAP. V dropped 4 bases and J dropped 8; count of bases not matched to a gene: 8. This chain's CDR3 is CASGSKLAGGPYEQFF. CDR3 nucleotide sequence: TGTGCTAGTGGTTCCAAACTAGCGGGAGGGCCATATGAGCAGTTCTTC.

V and J are TRBV12-3 or TRBV12-4 and TRBJ2-3; D may be TRBD2 (5 bases). V lost 7 bases, J lost 9 bases, and 11 bases lay in between. The CDR3 length is 11 residues. CDR3: CASTGRGTQYF. The CDR3 DNA sequence: TGTGCCAGCACCGGCCGAGGGACGCAGTATTTT.

The V call is TRBV7-2, the J call TRBJ2-3; D is uncertain. The CDR3 extends over 14 amino acids. The germline gives CDR1 SGHTA, CDR2 FQGNSA. The V gene lost 11 bases and the J gene lost 4 bases, with 19 bases spanning the gap. The CDR3 here is CASLKGYNADTQYF. CDR3 coding DNA: TGTGCCTCGTTGAAAGGTTATAACGCAGATACGCAGTATTTT.

This sequence joins TRBV10-3 and TRBJ2-1; TRBD2 is a possible D gene (6 bases). CDR1 is ENHRY and CDR2 is SYGVKD in the germline V gene. This CDR3 has 12 amino acids. With 5 bases removed from V and 13 bases from J, the gap between germline ends came to 15 bases. DNA for the CDR3: TGTGCCATCAGTAGTTCGGGGGAGAGTCAGTTCTTC. This codes for CAISSSGESQFF.

Within the sample, this clonotype is medium-sized (0.01 to 0.1%). The chain recombines TRBV20-1 with TRBJ1-2; D remains ambiguous. V lost 3 bases and J lost 4, with 18 bases in between. From germline, CDR1 is DFQATT and CDR2 SNEGSKA (reference sequence). The CDR3 is 15 amino acids. The CDR3 loop is CSARDLDAAAYGYTF. In nucleotides, the CDR3 is TGCAGTGCTAGGGACCTTGACGCCGCCGCCTATGGCTACACCTTC.

This rearrangement joins TRBV12-3 or TRBV12-4 to TRBJ2-3, with 8 nucleotides matching TRBD2. The junction had 2 bases not matched to a gene; V was cut back by 3 bases and J by 0 bases. The CDR3 contains 15 residues. The CDR3: CASSFTGGSTDTQYF. The CDR3 nucleotides read TGTGCCAGCAGTTTTACGGGAGGGAGCACAGATACGCAGTATTTT.